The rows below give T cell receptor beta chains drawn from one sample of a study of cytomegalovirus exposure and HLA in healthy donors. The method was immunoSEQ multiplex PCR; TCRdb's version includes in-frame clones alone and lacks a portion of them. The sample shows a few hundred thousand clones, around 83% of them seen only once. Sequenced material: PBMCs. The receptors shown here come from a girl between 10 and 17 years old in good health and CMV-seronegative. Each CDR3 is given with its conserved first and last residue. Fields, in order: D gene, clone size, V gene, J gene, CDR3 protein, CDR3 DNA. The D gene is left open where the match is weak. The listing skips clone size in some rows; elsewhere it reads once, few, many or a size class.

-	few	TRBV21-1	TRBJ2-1	CASSKRGTGGAVF	TGTGCCAGCAGCAAAAGGGGGACAGGGGGAGCGGTCTTC
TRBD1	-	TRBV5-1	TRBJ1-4	CASSLTGAEEKLFF	TGCGCCAGCAGCTTGACAGGGGCGGAGGAAAAACTGTTTTTT
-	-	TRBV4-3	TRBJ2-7	CASSQGLVRKYSYEQYF	TGCGCCAGCAGCCAAGGGCTAGTAAGGAAATACTCCTACGAGCAGTACTTC
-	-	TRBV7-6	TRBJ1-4	CASSIKDFYNEKLFF	TGTGCCAGCAGCATCAAGGACTTCTATAATGAAAAACTGTTTTTT
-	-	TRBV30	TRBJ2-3	CAWSGSGSPDTQYF	TGTGCCTGGAGCGGTAGCGGTTCGCCCGATACGCAGTATTTT
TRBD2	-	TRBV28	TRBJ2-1	CASSFGLAGGPPNYNEQFF	TGTGCCAGCAGTTTCGGACTAGCGGGAGGGCCCCCCAACTACAATGAGCAGTTCTTC
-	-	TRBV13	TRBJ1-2	CASSLVGQYGYTF	TGTGCCAGCAGCTTAGTGGGACAATATGGCTACACCTTC
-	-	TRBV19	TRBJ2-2	CASTENRVGGELFF	TGTGCCAGTACCGAGAACAGGGTTGGAGGGGAGCTGTTTTTT
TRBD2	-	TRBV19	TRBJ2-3	CASSSIAGGADTQYF	TGTGCCAGTAGTTCCATAGCGGGAGGGGCAGATACGCAGTATTTT
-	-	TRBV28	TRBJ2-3	CASSFLKRGAQYF	TGTGCCAGCAGTTTCCTCAAAAGGGGTGCGCAGTATTTT
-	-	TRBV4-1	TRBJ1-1	CASSQQGSMNTEAFF	TGCGCCAGCAGCCAACAGGGGTCCATGAACACTGAAGCTTTCTTT
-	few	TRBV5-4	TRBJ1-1	CASSNTGKNTEAFF	TGTGCCAGCAGCAACACAGGGAAGAACACTGAAGCTTTCTTT
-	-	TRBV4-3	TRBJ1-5	CASSQGTGLSQPQHF	TGCGCCAGCAGCCAAGGTACAGGGTTAAGTCAGCCCCAGCATTTT
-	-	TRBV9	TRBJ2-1	CASSPSRDYNEQFF	TGTGCCAGCAGCCCAAGTCGAGACTACAATGAGCAGTTCTTC
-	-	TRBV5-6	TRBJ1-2	CASSPLDLRDYGYTF	TGTGCCAGCAGCCCTTTAGACCTACGGGACTATGGCTACACCTTC
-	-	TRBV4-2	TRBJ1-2	CASSHLGGVYGYTF	TGTGCCAGCAGCCACCTGGGAGGGGTCTATGGCTACACCTTC
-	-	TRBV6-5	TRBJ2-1	CASSYSWGQEQFF	TGTGCCAGCAGTTACTCGTGGGGGCAAGAGCAGTTCTTC
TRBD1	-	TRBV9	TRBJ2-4	CASSPEGQENIQYF	TGTGCCAGCAGCCCCGAGGGACAGGAAAACATTCAGTACTTC
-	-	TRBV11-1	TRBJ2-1	CASSLVWRGIGDEQFF	TGTGCCAGCAGCTTAGTCTGGCGGGGAATCGGAGATGAGCAGTTCTTC
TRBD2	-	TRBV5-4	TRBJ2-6	CASTSGNSGVFGANVLTF	TGTGCCAGCACCTCCGGAAATAGCGGGGTCTTCGGGGCCAACGTCCTGACTTTC
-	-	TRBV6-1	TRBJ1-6	CASSEATRTRSPLHF	TGTGCCAGCAGTGAAGCGACAAGGACACGTTCACCCCTCCACTTT
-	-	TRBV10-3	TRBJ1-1	CAISGGINTEAFF	TGTGCCATCAGCGGGGGAATAAACACTGAAGCTTTCTTT
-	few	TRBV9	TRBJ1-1	CASSSGRATEAFF	TGTGCCAGCTCTTCCGGGCGGGCCACTGAAGCTTTCTTT
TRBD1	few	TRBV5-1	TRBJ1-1	CASSPQGGSREAFF	TGCGCCAGCAGCCCTCAGGGGGGATCGAGAGAAGCTTTCTTT
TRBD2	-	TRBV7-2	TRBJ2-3	CASSLGGTSGVAQYF	TGTGCCAGCAGCTTAGGTGGGACTAGCGGGGTAGCGCAGTATTTT
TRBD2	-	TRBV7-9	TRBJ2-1	CASSLVGAGEGSEQFF	TGTGCCAGCAGCTTAGTGGGAGCGGGAGAAGGCAGTGAGCAGTTCTTC
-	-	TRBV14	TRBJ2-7	CASSQSGARYEQYF	TGTGCCAGCAGCCAATCGGGAGCCCGGTACGAGCAGTACTTC
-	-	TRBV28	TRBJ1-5	CASSQQGQTYQPQHF	TGTGCCAGCAGTCAGCAGGGGCAAACGTATCAGCCCCAGCATTTT
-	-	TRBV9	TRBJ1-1	CASSVGAGWGEAFF	TGTGCCAGCAGCGTAGGGGCGGGCTGGGGTGAAGCTTTCTTT
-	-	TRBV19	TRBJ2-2	CATSPRGSGELFF	TGTGCCACTAGTCCGAGAGGGTCCGGGGAGCTGTTTTTT
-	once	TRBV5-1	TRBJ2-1	CASSFGQSYNEQFF	TGCGCCAGCAGCTTTGGACAGTCCTACAATGAGCAGTTCTTC
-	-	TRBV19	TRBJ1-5	CASSILDWTSDQPQHF	TGTGCCAGTAGTATTCTCGATTGGACATCTGATCAGCCCCAGCATTTT
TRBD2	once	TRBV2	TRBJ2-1	CASSLAGVNYNEQFF	TGTGCCAGCAGTTTAGCGGGGGTAAACTACAATGAGCAGTTCTTC
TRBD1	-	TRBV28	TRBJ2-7	CASSSPTGSIYEQYF	TGTGCCAGCAGTTCCCCGACAGGGTCCATCTACGAGCAGTACTTC
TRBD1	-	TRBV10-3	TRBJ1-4	CAISESPGQGYSGKLFF	TGTGCCATCAGTGAGTCACCGGGACAGGGATATTCGGGAAAACTGTTTTTT
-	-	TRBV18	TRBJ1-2	CASSPDRGSLLEGYTF	TGTGCCAGCTCACCCGATCGAGGGAGCCTTTTGGAGGGCTACACCTTC
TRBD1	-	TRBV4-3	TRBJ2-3	CASSQRTGGEGTDTQYF	TGCGCCAGCAGCCAACGGACAGGGGGTGAGGGCACAGATACGCAGTATTTT
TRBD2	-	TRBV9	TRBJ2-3	CASSVAMREGRYTDTQYF	TGTGCCAGCAGCGTAGCTATGCGGGAGGGCCGTTACACAGATACGCAGTATTTT
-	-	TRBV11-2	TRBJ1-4	CASSLTSGQRPNEKLFF	TGTGCCAGCAGCTTAACCTCTGGACAGAGACCCAATGAAAAACTGTTTTTT
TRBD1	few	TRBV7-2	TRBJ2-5	CASSDPDRGETQYF	TGTGCCAGCAGCGACCCGGACAGGGGAGAGACCCAGTACTTC
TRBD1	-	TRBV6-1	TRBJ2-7	CASNRGRLYEQYF	TGTGCCAGCAACAGGGGGCGCCTATACGAGCAGTACTTC
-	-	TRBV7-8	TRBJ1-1	CASSSLVRDTEAFF	TGTGCCAGCAGTTCCCTGGTCCGGGACACTGAAGCTTTCTTT